The source of this T cell receptor (beta chain) is a study of CD8 T cells in Susac syndrome. As controls, healthy donors matched for age and sex were used. An amount of RNA that ranged from roughly 0.5 to 1 ug was reverse transcribed with random hexamers. One entry per CDR3 protein results from TCRdb running MiXCR on the immunoSEQ multiplex PCR reads. The table has 110,000 to 150,000 distinct CDR3 sequences, 90% to 95% seen once. This CDR3 spans 12 amino acids. Trimming pared 0 bases from V and 5 bases from J, leaving 4 bases between. Germline V CDR1 and CDR2: SGHDN, FVKESK. The chain couples TRBV14 to TRBJ1-2; D ambiguous. The source material was CD8+ T cells from PBMCs. The TCR comes from a human donor in good health. CDR3 sequence (DNA): TGTGCCAGCAGCCAAGAGTCATATGGCTACACCTTC. Its translation: CASSQESYGYTF.